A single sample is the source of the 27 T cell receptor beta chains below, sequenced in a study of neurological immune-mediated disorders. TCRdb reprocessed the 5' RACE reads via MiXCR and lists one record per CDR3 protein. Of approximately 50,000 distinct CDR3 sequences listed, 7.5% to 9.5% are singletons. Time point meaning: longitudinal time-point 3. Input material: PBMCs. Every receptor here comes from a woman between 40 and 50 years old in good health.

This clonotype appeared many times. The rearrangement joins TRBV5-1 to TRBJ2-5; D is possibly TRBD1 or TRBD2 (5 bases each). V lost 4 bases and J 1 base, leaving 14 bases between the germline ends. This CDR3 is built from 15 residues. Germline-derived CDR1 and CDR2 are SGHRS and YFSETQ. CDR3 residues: CASSQRAQGQETQYF. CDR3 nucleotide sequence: TGCGCCAGCAGCCAGAGGGCCCAGGGCCAAGAGACCCAGTACTTC.

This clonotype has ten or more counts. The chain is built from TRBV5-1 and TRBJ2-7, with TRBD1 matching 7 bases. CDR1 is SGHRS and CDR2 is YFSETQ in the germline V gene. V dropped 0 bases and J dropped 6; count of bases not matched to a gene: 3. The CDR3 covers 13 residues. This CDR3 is CASSLVRQGEQYF. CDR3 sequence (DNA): TGCGCCAGCAGCTTGGTGCGACAGGGCGAGCAGTACTTC.

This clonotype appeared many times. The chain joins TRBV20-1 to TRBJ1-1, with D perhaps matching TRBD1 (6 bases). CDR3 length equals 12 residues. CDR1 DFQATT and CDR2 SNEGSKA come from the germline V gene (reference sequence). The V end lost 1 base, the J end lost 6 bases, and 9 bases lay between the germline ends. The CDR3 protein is CSARGWTAEAFF. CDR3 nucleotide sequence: TGCAGTGCTAGAGGTTGGACAGCTGAAGCTTTCTTT.

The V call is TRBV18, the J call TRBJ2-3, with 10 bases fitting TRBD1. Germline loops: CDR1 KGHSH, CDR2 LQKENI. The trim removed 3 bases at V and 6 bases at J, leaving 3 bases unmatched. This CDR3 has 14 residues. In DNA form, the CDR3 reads TGTGCCAGCTCACCGACAGGGGGCTATGATACGCAGTATTTT. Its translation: CASSPTGGYDTQYF.

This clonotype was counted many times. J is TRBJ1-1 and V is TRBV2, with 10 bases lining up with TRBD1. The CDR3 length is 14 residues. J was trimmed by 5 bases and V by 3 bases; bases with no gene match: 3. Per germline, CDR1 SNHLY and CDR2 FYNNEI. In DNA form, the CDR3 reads TGTGCCAGCAGTGAGGGACAGGGGTGGACTGAAGCTTTCTTT. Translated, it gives CASSEGQGWTEAFF.

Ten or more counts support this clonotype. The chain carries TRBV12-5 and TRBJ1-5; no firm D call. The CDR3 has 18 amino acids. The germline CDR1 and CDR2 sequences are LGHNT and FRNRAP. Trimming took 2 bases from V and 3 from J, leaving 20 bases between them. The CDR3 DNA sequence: TGTGCTAGTGGTTTGACCGGGCCAAGCCCGCGGTTCAATCAGCCCCAGCATTTT. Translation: CASGLTGPSPRFNQPQHF.

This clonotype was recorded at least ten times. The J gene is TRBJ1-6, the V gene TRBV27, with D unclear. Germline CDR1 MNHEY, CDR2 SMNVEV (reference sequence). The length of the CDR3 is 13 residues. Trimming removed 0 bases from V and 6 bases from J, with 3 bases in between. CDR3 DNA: TGTGCCAGCAGTTTATCGGGTAATTCACCCCTCCACTTT. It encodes CASSLSGNSPLHF.

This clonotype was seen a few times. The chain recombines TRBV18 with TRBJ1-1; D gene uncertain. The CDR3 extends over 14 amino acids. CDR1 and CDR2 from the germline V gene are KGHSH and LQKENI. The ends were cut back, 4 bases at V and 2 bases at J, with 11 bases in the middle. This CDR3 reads CASSRLMVNTEAFF. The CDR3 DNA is TGTGCCAGCTCACGCCTCATGGTTAACACTGAAGCTTTCTTT.

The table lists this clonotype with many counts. CDR3 residues: CATSSERKSYNEQFF. The CDR3 nucleotides are TGTGCCACCAGCAGCGAGCGGAAGTCCTACAATGAGCAGTTCTTC. This rearrangement joins TRBV15 to TRBJ2-1, with D tentatively TRBD2 (5 bases). Trimming took 3 bases from V and 1 from J, leaving 10 bases between them. The CDR3 runs 15 residues. Per germline, CDR1 LNHNV and CDR2 YYDKDF (reference sequence). Full variable domain (remainder filled in from reference TRBV15 and TRBJ2-1): DAMVIQNPRYQVTQFGKPVTLSCSQTLNHNVMYWYQQKSSQAPKLLFHYYDKDFNNEADTPDNFQSRRPNTSFCFLDIRSPGLGDTAMYLCATSSERKSYNEQFFGPGTRLTVL.

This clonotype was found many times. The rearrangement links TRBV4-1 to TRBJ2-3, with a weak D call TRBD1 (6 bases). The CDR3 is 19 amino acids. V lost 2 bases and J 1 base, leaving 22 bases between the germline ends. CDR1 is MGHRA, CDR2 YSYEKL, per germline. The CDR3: CASSQIWLRGGGRTDTQYF. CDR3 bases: TGCGCCAGCAGCCAAATTTGGCTCAGGGGTGGGGGCCGCACAGATACGCAGTATTTT.

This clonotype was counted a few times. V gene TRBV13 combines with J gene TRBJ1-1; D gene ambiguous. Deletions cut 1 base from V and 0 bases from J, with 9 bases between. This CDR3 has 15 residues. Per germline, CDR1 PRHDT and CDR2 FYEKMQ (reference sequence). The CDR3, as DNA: TGTGCCAGCAGCTTAGCTGGAGGCATGAACACTGAAGCTTTCTTT. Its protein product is CASSLAGGMNTEAFF.

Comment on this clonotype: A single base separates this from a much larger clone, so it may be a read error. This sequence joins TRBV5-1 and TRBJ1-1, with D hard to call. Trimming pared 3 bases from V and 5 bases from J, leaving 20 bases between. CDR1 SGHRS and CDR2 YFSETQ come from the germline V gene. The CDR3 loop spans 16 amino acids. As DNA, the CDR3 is TGCGCCAGCAGCTCGACAAACGGGCAGGTTAAAACTGAAGCTTTCTTT. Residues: CASSSTNGQVKTEAFF.

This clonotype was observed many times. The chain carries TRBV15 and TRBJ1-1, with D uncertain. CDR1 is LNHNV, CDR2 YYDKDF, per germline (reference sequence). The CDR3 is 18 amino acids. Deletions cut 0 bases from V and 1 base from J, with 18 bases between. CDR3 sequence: CATSRDRAVWAENTEAFF. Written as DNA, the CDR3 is TGTGCCACCAGCAGAGATCGAGCAGTGTGGGCGGAGAACACTGAAGCTTTCTTT. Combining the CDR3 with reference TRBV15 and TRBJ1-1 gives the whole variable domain DAMVIQNPRYQVTQFGKPVTLSCSQTLNHNVMYWYQQKSSQAPKLLFHYYDKDFNNEADTPDNFQSRRPNTSFCFLDIRSPGLGDTAMYLCATSRDRAVWAENTEAFFGQGTRLTVV.

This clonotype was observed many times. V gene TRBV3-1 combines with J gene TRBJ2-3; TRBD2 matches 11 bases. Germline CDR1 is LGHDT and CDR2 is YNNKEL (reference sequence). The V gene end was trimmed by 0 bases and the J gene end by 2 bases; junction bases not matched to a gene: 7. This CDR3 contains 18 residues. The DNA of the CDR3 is TGTGCCAGCAGCCAAGACAGACTAGCGGGGCGGCTCACAGATACGCAGTATTTT. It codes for CASSQDRLAGRLTDTQYF.

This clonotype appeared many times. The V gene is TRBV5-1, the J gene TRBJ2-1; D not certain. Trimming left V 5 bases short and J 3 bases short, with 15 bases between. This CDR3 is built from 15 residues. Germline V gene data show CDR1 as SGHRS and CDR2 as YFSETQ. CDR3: CASSPVVGSYNEQFF. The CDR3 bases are TGCGCCAGCAGTCCGGTGGTAGGAAGCTACAATGAGCAGTTCTTC.

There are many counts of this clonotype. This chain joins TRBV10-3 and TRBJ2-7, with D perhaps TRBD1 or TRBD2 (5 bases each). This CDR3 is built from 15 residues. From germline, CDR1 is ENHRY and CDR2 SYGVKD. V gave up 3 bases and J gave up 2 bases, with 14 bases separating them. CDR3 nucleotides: TGTGCCATCAGTGAATACCGGGACGGTCCCTACGAGCAGTACTTC. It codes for CAISEYRDGPYEQYF.

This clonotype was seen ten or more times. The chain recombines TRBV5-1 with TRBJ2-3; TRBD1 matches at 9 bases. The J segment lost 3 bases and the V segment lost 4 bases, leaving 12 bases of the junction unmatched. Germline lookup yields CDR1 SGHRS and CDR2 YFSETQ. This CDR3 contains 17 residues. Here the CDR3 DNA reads TGCGCCAGCAGCCCTATCCCTGCCGGACAGGGGACAGATACGCAGTATTTT. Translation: CASSPIPAGQGTDTQYF.

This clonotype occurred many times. CDR3 sequence reads: CSARPGPLPYEQYF. In DNA form, the CDR3 reads TGCAGTGCTAGACCGGGACCATTACCTTACGAGCAGTACTTC. The chain carries TRBV20-1 and TRBJ2-7; D is perhaps TRBD1 or TRBD2 (5 bases each). There are 14 residues in the CDR3. Germline lookup yields CDR1 DFQATT and CDR2 SNEGSKA (reference sequence). V gave up 2 bases and J gave up 4 bases, with 15 bases separating them.

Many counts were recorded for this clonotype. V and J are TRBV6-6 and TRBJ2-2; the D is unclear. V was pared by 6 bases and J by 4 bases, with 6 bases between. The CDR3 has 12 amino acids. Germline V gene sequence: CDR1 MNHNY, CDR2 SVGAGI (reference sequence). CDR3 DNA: TGTGCCAGCAGAGGAAGCACCGGGGAGCTGTTTTTT. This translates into CASRGSTGELFF.

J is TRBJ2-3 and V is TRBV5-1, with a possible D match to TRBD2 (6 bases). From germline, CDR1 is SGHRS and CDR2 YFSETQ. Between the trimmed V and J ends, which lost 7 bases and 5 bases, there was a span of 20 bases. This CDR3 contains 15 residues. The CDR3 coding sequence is TGCGCCAGCGGCCTTAGCGGTAGGGCCCAAGATACGCAGTATTTT. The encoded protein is CASGLSGRAQDTQYF.

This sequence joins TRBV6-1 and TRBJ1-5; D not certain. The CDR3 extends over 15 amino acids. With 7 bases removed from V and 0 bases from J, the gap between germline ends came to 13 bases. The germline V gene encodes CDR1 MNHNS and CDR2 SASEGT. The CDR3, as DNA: TGTGCCAGCACGGTGGTAGTATATAGCAATCAGCCCCAGCATTTT. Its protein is CASTVVVYSNQPQHF.

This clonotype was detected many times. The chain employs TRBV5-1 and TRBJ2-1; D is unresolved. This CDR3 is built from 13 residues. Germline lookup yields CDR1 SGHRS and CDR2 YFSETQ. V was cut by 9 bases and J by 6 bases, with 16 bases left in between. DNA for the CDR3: TGCGCCACCTCCCCTGGTGGGTCCAATGAGCAGTTCTTC. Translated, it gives CATSPGGSNEQFF.

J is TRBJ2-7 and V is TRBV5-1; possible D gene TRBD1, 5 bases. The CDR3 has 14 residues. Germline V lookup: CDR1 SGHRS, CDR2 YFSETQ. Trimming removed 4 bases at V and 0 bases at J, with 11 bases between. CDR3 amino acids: CASSRRASSYEQYF. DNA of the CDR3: TGCGCCAGCAGCCGCAGGGCCAGCTCCTACGAGCAGTACTTC.

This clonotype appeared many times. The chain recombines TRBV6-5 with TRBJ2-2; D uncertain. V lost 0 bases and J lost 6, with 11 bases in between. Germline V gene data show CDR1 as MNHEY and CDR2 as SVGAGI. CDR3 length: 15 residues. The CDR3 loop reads CASSYSRPLAGELFF. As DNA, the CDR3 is TGTGCCAGCAGTTACTCGAGACCTTTGGCCGGGGAGCTGTTTTTT.

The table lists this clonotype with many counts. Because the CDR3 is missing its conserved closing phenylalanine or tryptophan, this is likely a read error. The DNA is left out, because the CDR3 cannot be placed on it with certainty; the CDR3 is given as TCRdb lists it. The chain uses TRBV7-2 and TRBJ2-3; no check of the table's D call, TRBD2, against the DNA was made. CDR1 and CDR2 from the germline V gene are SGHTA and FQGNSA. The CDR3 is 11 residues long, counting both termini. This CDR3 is CASSPRMLTSG.

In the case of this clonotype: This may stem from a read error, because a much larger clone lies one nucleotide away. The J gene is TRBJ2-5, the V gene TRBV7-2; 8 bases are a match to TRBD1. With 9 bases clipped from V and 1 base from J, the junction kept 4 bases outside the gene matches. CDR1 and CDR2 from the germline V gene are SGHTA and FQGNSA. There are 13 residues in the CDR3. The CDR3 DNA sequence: TGTGCCAGAGGCCAGGGGGCCCAAGAGACCCAGTACTTC. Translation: CARGQGAQETQYF.

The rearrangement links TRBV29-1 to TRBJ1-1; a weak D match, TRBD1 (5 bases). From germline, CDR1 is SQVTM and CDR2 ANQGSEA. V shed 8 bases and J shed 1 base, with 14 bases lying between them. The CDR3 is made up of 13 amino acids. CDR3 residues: CSFRDGRNTEAFF. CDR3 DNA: TGCAGCTTTCGGGACGGGAGGAACACTGAAGCTTTCTTT.